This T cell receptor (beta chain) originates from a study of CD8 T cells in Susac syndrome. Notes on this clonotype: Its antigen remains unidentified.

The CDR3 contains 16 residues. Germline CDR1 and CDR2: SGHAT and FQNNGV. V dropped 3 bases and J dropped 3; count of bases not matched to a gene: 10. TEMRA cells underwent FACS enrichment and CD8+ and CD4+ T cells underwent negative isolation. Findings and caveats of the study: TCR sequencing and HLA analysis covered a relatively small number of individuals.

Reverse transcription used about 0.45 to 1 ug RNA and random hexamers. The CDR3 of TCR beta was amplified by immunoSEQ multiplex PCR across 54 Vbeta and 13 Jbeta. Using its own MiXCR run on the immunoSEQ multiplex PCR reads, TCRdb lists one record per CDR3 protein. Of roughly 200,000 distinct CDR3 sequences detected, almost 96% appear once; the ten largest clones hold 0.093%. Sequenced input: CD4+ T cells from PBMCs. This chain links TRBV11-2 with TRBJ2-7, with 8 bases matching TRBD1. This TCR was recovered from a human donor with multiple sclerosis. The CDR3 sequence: CASSFNLQGGGYEQYF. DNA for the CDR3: TGTGCCAGCAGCTTTAACTTACAGGGGGGCGGCTACGAGCAGTACTTC. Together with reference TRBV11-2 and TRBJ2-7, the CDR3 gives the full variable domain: EAGVAQSPRYKIIEKRQSVAFWCNPISGHATLYWYQQILGQGPKLLIQFQNNGVVDDSQLPKDRFSAERLKGVDSTLKIQPAKLEDSAVYLCASSFNLQGGGYEQYFGPGTRLTVT.